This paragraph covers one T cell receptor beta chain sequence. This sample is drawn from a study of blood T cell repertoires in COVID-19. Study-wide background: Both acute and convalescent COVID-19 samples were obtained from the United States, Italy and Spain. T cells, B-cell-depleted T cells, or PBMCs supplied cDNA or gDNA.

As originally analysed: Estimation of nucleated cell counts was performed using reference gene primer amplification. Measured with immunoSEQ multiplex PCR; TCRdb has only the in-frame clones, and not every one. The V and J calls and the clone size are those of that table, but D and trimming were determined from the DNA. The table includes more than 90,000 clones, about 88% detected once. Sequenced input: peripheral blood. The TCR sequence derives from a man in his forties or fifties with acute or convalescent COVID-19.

Here the CDR3 DNA reads TGTGCCAGCAGCTTTGGCGAGAGGGATACGCAGTATTTT. Translation: CASSFGERDTQYF. This chain links TRBV7-6 with TRBJ2-3; D is undetermined. Germline CDR1 and CDR2: SGHVS and FNYEAQ. Trimming removed 3 bases from V and 6 bases from J, with 10 bases in between. CDR3 length: 13 residues.